This T cell receptor (beta chain) was documented in a study of T cell changes during pregnancy in multiple sclerosis. This table comes from immunoSEQ multiplex PCR, and its TCRdb copy is limited to in-frame clones, with some not included. The sample holds approximately 97,000 clones; about nine tenths are singletons and the top ten take over 1.5%. The CDR3 loop spans 14 amino acids. Germline V gene lookup returns CDR1 ENHRY and CDR2 SYGVKD. With 0 bases removed from V and 6 bases from J, the gap between germline ends came to 11 bases. The sequence derives from a female donor in good health, enrolled as a control in a pregnancy study. Sequenced material: peripheral blood, taken after pregnancy. The chain couples TRBV10-3 to TRBJ2-5; D may be TRBD1 (7 bases). The CDR3 sequence: CAISESSGGQTQYF. The DNA for the CDR3 is TGTGCCATCAGTGAGTCGTCAGGGGGGCAGACCCAGTACTTC.